One T cell receptor (beta chain) is described in this entry. The antigen is not known. The data were taken from a study of T cell repertoires in cytomegalovirus infection. Study-wide background: Public TCR beta signatures indicated both CMV infection and matching HLA type. General observations from the study: Cumulative frequency (of public TCR beta family members) identified carriers of CMV plus the relevant HLA. The study found HLA-C-restricted CMV-specific TCR beta clonotypes dominating the ex vivo response.

V dropped 4 bases and J dropped 4 bases, with 5 bases sitting between them. The V gene's germline CDR1 is SNHLY and CDR2 FYNNEI. The CDR3 sequence is 11 residues long. Via MiXCR, TCRdb re-called the reads, giving one row per CDR3 protein. The repertoire consists of approximately 550,000 distinct CDR3 sequences, with approximately 15% occurring once and the leading ten covering 20% to 30%. The source is a human donor in good health (CMV status not recorded). Some clones in this sample may be carry-over from other donors' samples. Material for sequencing was CD8+ T cells from PBMCs. The chain uses TRBV2 and TRBJ2-7; the D is unclear. The CDR3 protein is CASSGRYEQYF. The DNA for the CDR3 is TGTGCCAGCAGTGGAAGATACGAGCAGTACTTC.